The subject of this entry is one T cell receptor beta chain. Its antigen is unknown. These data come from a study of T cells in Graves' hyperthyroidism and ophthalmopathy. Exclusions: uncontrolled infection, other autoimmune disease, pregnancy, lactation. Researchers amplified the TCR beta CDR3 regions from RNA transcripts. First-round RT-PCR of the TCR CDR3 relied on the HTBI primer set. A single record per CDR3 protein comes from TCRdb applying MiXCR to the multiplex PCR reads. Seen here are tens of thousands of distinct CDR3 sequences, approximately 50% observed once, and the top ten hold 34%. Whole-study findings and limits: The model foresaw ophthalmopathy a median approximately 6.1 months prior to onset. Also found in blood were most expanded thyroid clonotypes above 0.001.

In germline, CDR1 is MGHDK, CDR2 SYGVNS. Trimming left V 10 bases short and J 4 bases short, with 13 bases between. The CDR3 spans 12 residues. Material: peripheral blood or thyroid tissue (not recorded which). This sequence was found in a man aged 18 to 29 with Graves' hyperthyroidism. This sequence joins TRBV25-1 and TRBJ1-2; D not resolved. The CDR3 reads CANSGKGYGYTF. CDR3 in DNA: TGTGCCAACTCCGGGAAGGGCTATGGCTACACCTTC.